This T cell receptor (beta chain) was identified during a study of T cell repertoires in cytomegalovirus infection (dated by TCRdb to about 2019). Study-wide context: Because public TCR beta signatures pointed to carriage of CMV infection together with the matching HLA type, the HLA type of each donor mattered for the analysis. General findings and caveats noted by the study authors: The ex vivo response was dominated by HLA-C-restricted CMV-specific TCR beta clonotypes, which also provided the single most frequent clonotype in two of eight donors. In both this cohort and an independent roughly 350-donor cohort, the cumulative frequency of public TCR beta family members distinguished carriers of CMV infection plus the relevant HLA type.

This clonotype was counted at least ten times. What antigen it recognizes has not been identified. Qualities for individual bases were not recorded, and no much larger clone is one base off. The run used an Illumina HiSeq 1500. TCRdb took the public reads, trimmed them with fastp at Q25, ran MiXCR for clone calling and kept in-frame beta chains. Rows with one shared CDR3 protein collapse into an entry with the most common genes and DNA. The sample table holds around 210,000 distinct CDR3 sequences, of which around 6.4% were seen once. In total, the top ten clones hold around 6.5% of the sample. Counted from cysteine to phenylalanine, this CDR3 has 14 amino acids. Only CDR3 DNA remains: 42 bases, in frame from the first base. V sheds 1 base and J sheds 6 bases, leaving 11 bases between their ends. CDR1 and CDR2 were assigned from the germline V gene (reference sequence) as LNHDA and SQIVND.

The chain uses TRBV19 and TRBJ2-3, with a weak D call of TRBD2 (5 bases match). Sequenced material: PBMCs. The receptor's source is a human donor in good health (CMV status not recorded). Some clones in this sample may be carry-over from other donors' samples. The CDR3 here reads CASSIAGMLDTQYF. The DNA sequence follows: TGTGCCAGTAGTATAGCGGGAATGTTGGATACGCAGTATTTT.